This TCR beta chain came from a study of regulatory T cells in long-lasting Graves disease. Study results and caveats: Persistent disease samples used TRBV28, TRBJ1-2 and TRBJ2-5 preferentially. Comparison showed that persistent patients shared more public clonotypes (about 2,700) than new patients (around 1,000).

HTBI primers from iRepertoire and Arm-PCR of CDR3 regions yielded the TCR beta libraries. Original processing methods: Throughout the samples, researchers identified 55 to 65 TRBV and approximately 15 TRBJ segments. TCRdb called the multiplex PCR reads again in MiXCR, with one record for every CDR3 protein. It is TCRdb's table, rather than the study itself, that gives the V and J calls and clone size. The sample contains 300,000 or so distinct CDR3 sequences, less than 20% of which appear only once. Specified time point: persistent/refractory GD, antithyroid drugs over 5 years with positive TRAb. Extracted RNA from PBMCs served as the source of the TCR library. American Thyroid Association guidelines were used to diagnose Graves' disease. In this sample, this clonotype turned up many times. Its specificity is unknown. The V gene lost 0 bases and the J gene lost 4 bases, with 9 bases spanning the gap. CDR3 length equals 15 residues. Germline values: CDR1 MDHEN, CDR2 SYDVKM.

The sequencing used peripheral blood mononuclear cells (PBMCs), collected when the disease was refractory, from a patient treated with antithyroid drugs. V usage is TRBV28 and J usage is TRBJ1-4, with unresolved D. This receptor was obtained from a female donor with Graves disease. CDR3 residues: CASSLWADDNEKLFF. DNA for the CDR3: TGTGCCAGCAGTTTATGGGCAGACGATAATGAAAAACTGTTTTTT.